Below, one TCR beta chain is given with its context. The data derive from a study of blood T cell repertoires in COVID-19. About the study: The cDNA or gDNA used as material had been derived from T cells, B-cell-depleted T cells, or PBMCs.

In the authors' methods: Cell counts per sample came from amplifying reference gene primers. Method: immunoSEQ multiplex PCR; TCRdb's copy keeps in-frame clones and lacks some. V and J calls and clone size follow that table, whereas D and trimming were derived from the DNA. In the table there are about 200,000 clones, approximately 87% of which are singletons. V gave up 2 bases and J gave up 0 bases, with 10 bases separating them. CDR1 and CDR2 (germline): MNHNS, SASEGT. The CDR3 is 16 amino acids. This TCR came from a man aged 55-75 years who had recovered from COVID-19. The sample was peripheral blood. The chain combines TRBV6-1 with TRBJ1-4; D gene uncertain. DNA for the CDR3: TGTGCCAGCAGTGAAATCAGGCAGGCAACTAATGAAAAACTGTTTTTT. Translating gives CASSEIRQATNEKLFF.